The 9 T cell receptor beta chains reported below all come from one sample, sequenced in a study of blood T cell repertoires in COVID-19. Some clones are missing from TCRdb's copy, which holds only in-frame ones; the method was immunoSEQ multiplex PCR. In the table there are 100,000 to 150,000 clones, around 89% of which are singletons. The sequencing input was peripheral blood. The receptors derive from a man between 65 and 85 years old with active COVID-19.

The genes are TRBV28 and TRBJ2-7, with D unclear. Trimming stripped 3 bases from V and 1 base from J, with 13 bases between. Per germline, CDR1 MDHEN and CDR2 SYDVKM. The length of the CDR3 is 15 residues. The CDR3 protein is CASSFSVTLSYEQYF. CDR3 DNA sequence: TGTGCCAGCAGTTTTTCGGTAACCCTATCCTACGAGCAGTACTTC.

The rearrangement links TRBV30 to TRBJ1-6; 7 nucleotides align to TRBD1. Germline-derived CDR1 and CDR2 are GTSNPN and SVGIG (reference sequence). V lost 0 bases to trimming and J lost 7 bases; unmatched junction nucleotides: 6. The CDR3 loop spans 15 amino acids. The CDR3 protein is CAWSVRGVMNSPLHF. The CDR3 DNA reads TGTGCCTGGAGTGTCAGGGGGGTTATGAATTCACCCCTCCACTTT.

This clone was observed a single time. The rearrangement links TRBV5-1 to TRBJ1-2, with D tentatively TRBD1 (5 bases). The CDR3 has 14 residues. CDR1 and CDR2 (germline): SGHRS, YFSETQ. Trimming pared 4 bases from V and 4 bases from J, leaving 14 bases between. The CDR3 sequence: CASSQGVSGYGYTF. As DNA, the CDR3 is TGCGCCAGCAGCCAGGGTGTTTCGGGCTATGGCTACACCTTC.

The chain recombines TRBV3-1 (or the pseudogene TRBV3-2) with TRBJ2-1; D possibly corresponds to TRBD2 (6 bases). From germline, CDR1 is LGHDT and CDR2 YNNKEL (reference sequence). The ends were cut back, 1 base at V and 4 bases at J, with 14 bases in the middle. The CDR3 contains 16 residues. This CDR3 reads CASSQALGGRYNEQFF. Here the CDR3 DNA reads TGTGCCAGCAGCCAAGCTCTAGGAGGGAGATACAATGAGCAGTTCTTC.

V gene TRBV7-6 combines with J gene TRBJ2-1, with TRBD1 identical over 11 bases. Germline trimming cut 2 bases from V and 10 bases from J; bases unmatched to any gene: 7. From germline, CDR1 is SGHVS and CDR2 FNYEAQ. The CDR3 has 15 residues. The CDR3 protein is CASSLSRTGGGEQFF. The CDR3 DNA follows: TGTGCCAGCAGCTTATCTAGGACAGGGGGCGGGGAGCAGTTCTTC.

The chain employs TRBV28 and TRBJ1-2, with a possible D match to TRBD1 (6 bases). The ends were cut back, 7 bases at V and 7 bases at J, with 19 bases in the middle. Germline V gene sequence: CDR1 MDHEN, CDR2 SYDVKM. This CDR3 is 14 amino acids long. The CDR3 reads CASKGGSWVGGYTF. Here the CDR3 DNA reads TGTGCCAGCAAGGGGGGGTCCTGGGTCGGTGGCTACACCTTC.

CDR3 nucleotide sequence: TGTGCCAGCAGCCAATCTTGGGCAGGGGGCCAAGAGACCCAGTACTTC. Its translation is CASSQSWAGGQETQYF. V usage is TRBV3-1 (or the pseudogene TRBV3-2) and J usage is TRBJ2-5; 7 nucleotides line up with TRBD1. Germline V gene lookup returns CDR1 LGHDT and CDR2 YNNKEL (reference sequence). The CDR3 runs to 16 residues. Germline trimming cut 2 bases from V and 1 base from J; bases unmatched to any gene: 7.

The J gene is TRBJ2-5, the V gene TRBV27; TRBD2 agrees at 10 bases. Per germline, CDR1 MNHEY and CDR2 SMNVEV (reference sequence). V trimming: 6 bases; J trimming: 1 base; junction bases outside the gene matches: 8. The CDR3 is 16 amino acids. CDR3 sequence reads: CASSGPGLAIQETQYF. CDR3 coding DNA: TGTGCCAGCAGCGGACCGGGACTAGCGATCCAAGAGACCCAGTACTTC.

The chain links TRBV24-1 to TRBJ1-2, with no clear D. Germline loops: CDR1 KGHDR, CDR2 SFDVKD. This CDR3 region has 14 residues. The V and J ends lost 5 bases and 0 bases respectively, with 9 bases between them. The CDR3: CATSAERSNYGYTF. The CDR3 bases are TGTGCCACCAGTGCCGAGCGCTCTAACTATGGCTACACCTTC.